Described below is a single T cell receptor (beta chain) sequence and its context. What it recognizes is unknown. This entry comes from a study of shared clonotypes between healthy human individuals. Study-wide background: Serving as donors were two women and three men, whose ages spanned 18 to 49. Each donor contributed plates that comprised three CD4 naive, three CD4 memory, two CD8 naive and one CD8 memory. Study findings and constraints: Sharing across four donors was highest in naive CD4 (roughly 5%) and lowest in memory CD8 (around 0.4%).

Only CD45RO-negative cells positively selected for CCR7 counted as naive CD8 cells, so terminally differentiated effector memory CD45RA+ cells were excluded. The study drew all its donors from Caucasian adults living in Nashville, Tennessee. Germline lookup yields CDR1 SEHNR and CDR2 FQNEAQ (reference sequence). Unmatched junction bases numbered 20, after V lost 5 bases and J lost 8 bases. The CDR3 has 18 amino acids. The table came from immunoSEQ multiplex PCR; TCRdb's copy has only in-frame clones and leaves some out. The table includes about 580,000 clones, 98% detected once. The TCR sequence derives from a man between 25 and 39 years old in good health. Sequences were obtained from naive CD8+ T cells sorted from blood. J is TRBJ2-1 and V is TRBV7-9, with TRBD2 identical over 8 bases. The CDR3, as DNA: TGTGCCAGCAGCGCAAGCGGGAGTTCCGGGCTTGCTTGGTATGAGCAGTTCTTC. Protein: CASSASGSSGLAWYEQFF. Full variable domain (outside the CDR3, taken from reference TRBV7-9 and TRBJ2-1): DTGVSQNPRHKITKRGQNVTFRCDPISEHNRLYWYRQTLGQGPEFLTYFQNEAQLEKSRLLSDRFSAERPKGSFSTLEIQRTEQGDSAMYLCASSASGSSGLAWYEQFFGPGTRLTVL.